This passage covers 11 T cell receptor beta chains from one sample sequenced in a study of shared clonotypes between healthy human individuals (dated by TCRdb to the early 2020s). The library was built by means of the immunoSEQ multiplex PCR assay. As stored in TCRdb, this immuneACCESS dataset retains in-frame rearrangements with V and J assigned. A fraction of the clones does not appear; measured against another copy, unresolved V genes explain less than half of the discrepancy, and the remainder lacks a known reason. Across this sample there are some 2.3 million clones, with 93% seen only once. About 0.39% of the sample comes from the top ten. Sequencing input: naive CD4+ T cells from PBMCs. The cell subset or site tag for this specimen amounts to: CD45RA+ positively selected. These receptors were obtained from a man younger than 35 in good health. Some clones in this sample may be carry-over from other donors' samples.

V usage is TRBV11-3 and J usage is TRBJ2-1; the D gene is possibly TRBD1 (5 bases). CDR1 and CDR2 from the germline V gene are SGHNT and YENEEA. Trimming removed 2 bases from V and 6 bases from J, with 14 bases in between. The CDR3 covers 15 residues. DNA of the CDR3: TGTGCCAGCAGCTTACAGGGTTCCGGTTCCAATGAGCAGTTCTTC. Residues: CASSLQGSGSNEQFF.

This chain joins TRBV28 and TRBJ2-1; 9 nucleotides match TRBD2. The CDR3 loop spans 15 amino acids. Per germline, CDR1 MDHEN and CDR2 SYDVKM. J lost 7 bases, V lost 7 bases, and 11 bases had no gene match. CDR3 in amino acids: CASTHFSGRANEQFF. DNA for the CDR3: TGTGCCAGCACCCACTTTAGCGGGAGAGCTAATGAGCAGTTCTTC.

This sequence joins TRBV6-1 and TRBJ1-5, with unresolved D. CDR3 length: 15 residues. V was trimmed by 0 bases and J by 4 bases, leaving 10 bases between them. From germline, CDR1 is MNHNS and CDR2 SASEGT. The CDR3, as DNA: TGTGCCAGCAGTGAAGCTTCCGCAGGTAATCAGCCCCAGCATTTT. This sequence encodes CASSEASAGNQPQHF.

V usage is TRBV29-1 and J usage is TRBJ2-3, with unresolved D. The V gene lost 4 bases and the J gene lost 2 bases, with 10 bases spanning the gap. This CDR3 has 13 amino acids. Germline V gives CDR1 SQVTM, CDR2 ANQGSEA. DNA for the CDR3: TGCAGCGTTGGTGGGCTGACCACAGATACGCAGTATTTT. It yields the protein CSVGGLTTDTQYF.

The chain has TRBV28 and TRBJ1-1; D remains ambiguous. CDR1 and CDR2 (germline): MDHEN, SYDVKM. The CDR3 spans 18 residues. The V end lost 1 base, the J end lost 0 bases, and 18 bases lay between the germline ends. DNA for the CDR3: TGTGCCAGCAGTTTATCACGATTTCGCCGGGTAATGAACACTGAAGCTTTCTTT. It translates to CASSLSRFRRVMNTEAFF.

The chain couples TRBV5-1 to TRBJ2-3; 8 positions match TRBD2. V was clipped by 4 bases and J by 0 bases; unmatched bases: 7. CDR3 length: 16 amino acids. CDR1 and CDR2 from the germline V gene are SGHRS and YFSETQ. The CDR3: CASSQQAGASTDTQYF. For the CDR3, the DNA is TGCGCCAGCAGCCAACAAGCGGGGGCTAGCACAGATACGCAGTATTTT.

This clone was detected only a few times. This chain uses TRBV5-1 with TRBJ1-1; TRBD1 aligns across 7 bases. This CDR3 spans 15 amino acids. The germline V gene has CDR1 SGHRS and CDR2 YFSETQ. V was pared by 4 bases and J by 1 base, with 7 bases of the junction left unmatched. CDR3 loop: CASSGRGQENTEAFF. For the CDR3, the DNA is TGCGCCAGCAGCGGGCGCGGACAGGAGAACACTGAAGCTTTCTTT.

The chain carries TRBV5-4 and TRBJ2-1; 15 nucleotides line up with TRBD2. V lost 4 bases to trimming and J lost 7 bases; unmatched junction nucleotides: 3. CDR1 and CDR2 from the germline V gene are SGHNT and YYREEE (reference sequence). This CDR3 contains 15 residues. The CDR3 reads CASSGGLAGGNEQFF. CDR3 DNA sequence: TGTGCCAGCAGCGGCGGACTAGCGGGGGGGAATGAGCAGTTCTTC.

The genes are TRBV19 and TRBJ2-5; 7 bases line up with TRBD1. Germline trimming cut 0 bases from V and 5 bases from J; bases unmatched to any gene: 9. Germline CDR1 and CDR2: LNHDA and SQIVND (reference sequence). This CDR3 has 16 residues. The CDR3 loop is CASSIERTGPAETQYF. The CDR3 region has the DNA TGTGCCAGTAGTATAGAGAGGACAGGTCCGGCGGAGACCCAGTACTTC.

In this sample, this clone turned up once. Other DNA sequences within the sample encode an identical CDR3. The chain uses TRBV28 and TRBJ2-7, with 7 positions matching TRBD2. V was pared by 1 base and J by 3 bases, with 3 bases of the junction left unmatched. CDR1 is MDHEN, CDR2 SYDVKM, per germline. This CDR3 contains 14 residues. CDR3 bases: TGTGCCAGCAGTTTATTTCGCGGGAGCTACGAGCAGTACTTC. This translates into CASSLFRGSYEQYF.

Note on this clone: The same CDR3 also results from other DNA sequences found in this sample. The chain couples TRBV7-9 to TRBJ2-3; TRBD1 agrees at 8 bases. CDR1 and CDR2 (germline): SEHNR, FQNEAQ (reference sequence). V lost 5 bases, J lost 3 bases, and 4 bases stayed unmatched. The CDR3 extends over 14 amino acids. DNA for the CDR3: TGTGCCAGCAGCCCAGGACAGGGTACAGATACGCAGTATTTT. This translates into CASSPGQGTDTQYF. The full variable domain, its missing parts supplied by reference TRBV7-9 and TRBJ2-3, is DTGVSQNPRHKITKRGQNVTFRCDPISEHNRLYWYRQTLGQGPEFLTYFQNEAQLEKSRLLSDRFSAERPKGSFSTLEIQRTEQGDSAMYLCASSPGQGTDTQYFGPGTRLTVL.